This T cell receptor (beta chain) was sequenced for a study of chemoradiotherapy in HPV16-positive cancers. Study summary: Functional T-cell assays on a couple of HPV16-positive patients' cells defined candidate HPV-specific clones and common TCR motifs. General observations from the study: Candidate HPV-specific clones and E7-related TCR motifs grew in tumor during treatment.

Samples were taken several times over chemoradiotherapy. The CDR3 runs 11 residues. The V gene lost 3 bases and the J gene lost 3 bases, with 0 bases spanning the gap. Germline V gene lookup returns CDR1 SNHLY and CDR2 FYNNEI. TCRdb's copy holds only in-frame clones and misses some; the assay was immunoSEQ multiplex PCR. The sample lists tens of thousands of clones, 88% seen once, with 4.2% in the top ten. In the case of this clone: Its specificity is not known.

This receptor was identified in a human donor with HPV-associated anogenital cancer. The input for sequencing was blood, taken from a patient who underwent chemoradiotherapy. The chain uses TRBV2 and TRBJ2-1; D not certain. The DNA of the CDR3 is TGTGCCAGCAGTGACTACAATGAGCAGTTCTTC. It codes for CASSDYNEQFF. The complete variable domain, with remaining parts taken from reference TRBV2 and TRBJ2-1, reads EPEVTQTPSHQVTQMGQEVILRCVPISNHLYFYWYRQILGQKVEFLVSFYNNEISEKSEIFDDQFSVERPDGSNFTLKIRSTKLEDSAMYFCASSDYNEQFFGPGTRLTVL.